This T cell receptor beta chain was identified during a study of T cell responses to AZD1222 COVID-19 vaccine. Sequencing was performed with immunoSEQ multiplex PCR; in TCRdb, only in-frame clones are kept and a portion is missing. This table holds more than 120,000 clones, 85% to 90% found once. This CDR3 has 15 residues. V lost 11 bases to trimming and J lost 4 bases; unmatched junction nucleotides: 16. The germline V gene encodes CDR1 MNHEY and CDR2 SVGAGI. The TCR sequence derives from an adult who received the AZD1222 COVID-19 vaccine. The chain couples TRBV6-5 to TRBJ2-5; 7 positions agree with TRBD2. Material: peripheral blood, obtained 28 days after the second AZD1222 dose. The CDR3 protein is CASRSAATGGETQYF. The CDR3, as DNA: TGTGCCTCAAGGTCTGCGGCCACGGGGGGAGAGACCCAGTACTTC.